This T cell receptor beta chain was recorded in a study of CD8+ T cells in alopecia areata. The authors sorted CD4+ and CD8+ T cells from PBMCs. Sequencing templates came from extracted RNA that was reverse transcribed into cDNA. Data came from immunoSEQ multiplex PCR; TCRdb stores just in-frame clones and leaves some out. This sample has fewer than 110,000 clones, with 45% to 60% found just once. V was clipped by 9 bases and J by 2 bases, with 16 bases between them. Germline CDR1 MNHEY, CDR2 SVGAGI. The CDR3 runs 14 residues. This clone showed up just a few times. The sequence was collected from a human donor in good health. The chain combines TRBV6-5 with TRBJ1-1, with D possibly matching TRBD1 (5 bases). The sequenced sample was CD4+ T cells sorted from blood. As DNA, the CDR3 is TGTGCCAGTAGTGCCTGGGGCCGAAACACTGAAGCTTTCTTT. Translation: CASSAWGRNTEAFF.